The source of this T cell receptor (beta chain) is a study of blood T cell repertoires in COVID-19. At the level of the study: COVID-19 samples, acute and convalescent, were from the United States, Italy and Spain. Sample material is recorded as cDNA or gDNA derived from T cells, B-cell-depleted T cells, or PBMCs.

In the source study's methods: Reference gene primer amplification yielded estimated nucleated cell counts. Repertoires were generated with immunoSEQ multiplex PCR, while TCRdb's copy carries only in-frame clones and drops some. V and J calls plus clone size are reproduced from that table; the DNA served to infer D and trimming. The sample carries some 250,000 clones, around 87% recorded once. The germline V and J ends were trimmed by 5 bases and 13 bases, with 17 bases remaining between them. The length of the CDR3 is 13 residues. Germline V gene lookup returns CDR1 KGHDR and CDR2 SFDVKD. This clonotype originated in a man in his sixties who had recovered from COVID-19. This chain joins TRBV24-1 and TRBJ1-5; D gene ambiguous. The specimen sequenced was peripheral blood. The CDR3 spells CATSAPPGRFQHF. The CDR3 DNA reads as TGTGCCACCAGTGCCCCCCCGGGGAGGTTTCAGCATTTT.